The rows below give T cell receptor beta chains drawn from one sample of a study of T cells after yellow fever vaccination. TCRdb recomputed calls from the 5' RACE reads with MiXCR, one row per CDR3 protein. This table holds some 390,000 distinct CDR3 sequences, roughly 6.1% found once. The source was PBMCs, collected 5 days after the yellow fever booster vaccination. Receptors originate from a man in his thirties or forties who received the YFV17D yellow fever vaccine. Each CDR3 is given with its conserved first and last residue. Each record gives: D gene, clone size, CDR3 length, J gene, V gene, CDR3 protein, CDR3 DNA. A D gene is named only where the DNA matches it firmly. Clone size is given for some rows only: seen once, a few or many times, or a class if the clone is expanded.

d_gene: TRBD2; abundance: -; len: 15; j_gene: TRBJ2-3; v_gene: TRBV20-1; CDR3aa: CSAGTSGRITDTQYF; CDR3nt: TGCAGTGCTGGGACTAGCGGGAGAATAACAGATACGCAGTATTTT
d_gene: TRBD2; abundance: -; len: 15; j_gene: TRBJ2-5; v_gene: TRBV5-1; CDR3aa: CASSLTGGYQETQYF; CDR3nt: TGCGCCAGCAGCTTAACGGGAGGGTACCAAGAGACCCAGTACTTC
d_gene: -; abundance: few; len: 15; j_gene: TRBJ1-6; v_gene: TRBV20-1; CDR3aa: CSALAGGAYNSPLHF; CDR3nt: TGCAGTGCTTTGGCTGGGGGCGCCTATAATTCACCCCTCCACTTT
d_gene: -; abundance: few; len: 12; j_gene: TRBJ2-5; v_gene: TRBV20-1; CDR3aa: CSARDQVGTQYF; CDR3nt: TGCAGTGCTAGAGATCAAGTGGGGACCCAGTACTTC
d_gene: TRBD2; abundance: many; len: 16; j_gene: TRBJ2-7; v_gene: TRBV10-3; CDR3aa: CAISDDAGGNGYEQYF; CDR3nt: TGTGCCATCAGTGACGATGCGGGAGGAAATGGATACGAGCAGTACTTC
d_gene: TRBD1; abundance: few; len: 16; j_gene: TRBJ2-2; v_gene: TRBV2; CDR3aa: CASLGQGSRFAGELFF; CDR3nt: TGTGCCAGCTTAGGACAGGGATCGAGATTCGCCGGGGAGCTGTTTTTT
d_gene: TRBD1; abundance: many; len: 12; j_gene: TRBJ2-7; v_gene: TRBV20-1; CDR3aa: CSAGTADSEQYF; CDR3nt: TGCAGTGCCGGGACAGCAGACTCAGAGCAGTACTTC
d_gene: -; abundance: -; len: 15; j_gene: TRBJ1-5; v_gene: TRBV12-3/TRBV12-4; CDR3aa: CASRASSRSSQPQHF; CDR3nt: TGTGCCAGCAGGGCGTCCTCCCGATCAAGTCAGCCCCAGCATTTT
d_gene: TRBD1; abundance: many; len: 15; j_gene: TRBJ2-2; v_gene: TRBV7-3; CDR3aa: CASRPGQGNTGELFF; CDR3nt: TGTGCCAGCAGGCCCGGACAGGGCAACACCGGGGAGCTGTTTTTT
d_gene: -; abundance: many; len: 14; j_gene: TRBJ2-3; v_gene: TRBV5-1; CDR3aa: CASSEGQGTDTQYF; CDR3nt: TGCGCCAGCAGTGAGGGCCAGGGGACAGATACGCAGTATTTT
d_gene: -; abundance: few; len: 11; j_gene: TRBJ2-7; v_gene: TRBV20-1; CDR3aa: CSASPIYEQYF; CDR3nt: TGCAGTGCTAGTCCAATCTACGAGCAGTACTTC
d_gene: -; abundance: few; len: 15; j_gene: TRBJ2-2; v_gene: TRBV14; CDR3aa: CASSSVQANTGELFF; CDR3nt: TGTGCCAGCAGCTCAGTCCAAGCTAACACCGGGGAGCTGTTTTTT
d_gene: -; abundance: many; len: 13; j_gene: TRBJ2-5; v_gene: TRBV11-3; CDR3aa: CASSFNHGETQYF; CDR3nt: TGTGCCAGCAGCTTCAACCATGGGGAGACCCAGTACTTC
d_gene: -; abundance: few; len: 14; j_gene: TRBJ2-5; v_gene: TRBV7-2; CDR3aa: CASSLDGGRQTQYF; CDR3nt: TGTGCCAGCAGCTTAGATGGGGGGCGACAGACCCAGTACTTC
d_gene: -; abundance: many; len: 15; j_gene: TRBJ2-7; v_gene: TRBV6-5; CDR3aa: CASSYSQRWYYEQYF; CDR3nt: TGTGCCAGCAGTTACTCCCAGCGGTGGTACTACGAGCAGTACTTC
d_gene: -; abundance: many; len: 16; j_gene: TRBJ2-3; v_gene: TRBV7-2; CDR3aa: CASSGGRGPFTDTQYF; CDR3nt: TGTGCCAGCAGCGGGGGGCGGGGCCCATTCACAGATACGCAGTATTTT
d_gene: -; abundance: many; len: 12; j_gene: TRBJ2-7; v_gene: TRBV20-1; CDR3aa: CSANGPAYEQYF; CDR3nt: TGCAGTGCTAACGGACCGGCCTACGAGCAGTACTTC
d_gene: TRBD2; abundance: many; len: 15; j_gene: TRBJ2-3; v_gene: TRBV9; CDR3aa: CASSLRGDRTDTQYF; CDR3nt: TGTGCCAGCAGCCTCCGGGGGGACCGCACAGATACGCAGTATTTT